This record concerns one TCR beta chain sequence. What it binds is unknown. The assay was run at deep level. Genomic DNA of every subset was divided equally among multiple immunoSEQ plates. The protocol was immunoSEQ multiplex PCR, while the TCRdb copy is restricted to in-frame clones and leaves out a portion. The sample shows 2 million to 2.5 million clones, 90% to 96% of them seen only once. This sample is part of a study of shared clonotypes between healthy human individuals. Study observations and caveats: It was observed that roughly 5% of naive CD4 clonotypes were shared across a handful of donors. What naive subsets generally showed was a larger estimated richness than memory subsets showed.

CDR3 size: 17 residues. In germline, CDR1 is SGHVS, CDR2 FQNEAQ. V was cut by 5 bases and J by 0 bases, with 20 bases left in between. Sequenced: naive CD4+ T cells sorted from blood. The subset is: CD45RA+ positively selected. The clonotype was recovered from a man younger than 30 in good health. The genes are TRBV7-8 and TRBJ2-7; possible D gene TRBD2, 6 bases. CDR3 nucleotide sequence: TGTGCCAGCAGCACAAAAAACACGGGACTTAGCTCCTACGAGCAGTACTTC. It is translated as CASSTKNTGLSSYEQYF.